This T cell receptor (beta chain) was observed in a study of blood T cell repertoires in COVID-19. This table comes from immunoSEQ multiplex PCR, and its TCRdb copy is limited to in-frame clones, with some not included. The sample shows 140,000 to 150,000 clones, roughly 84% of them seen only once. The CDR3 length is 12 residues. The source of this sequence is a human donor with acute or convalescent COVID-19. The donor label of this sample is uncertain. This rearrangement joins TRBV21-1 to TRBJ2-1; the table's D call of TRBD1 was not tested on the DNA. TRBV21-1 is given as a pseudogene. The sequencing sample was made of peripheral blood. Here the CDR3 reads CASSKYEGVMFF. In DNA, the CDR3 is TGTGCCAGCAGCAAATACGAAGGGGTCATGTTCTTC.